This note documents a single TCR beta chain sequence. Its antigen is not identified. A much larger clonotype is one base distant, so this may be a read error. The CDR3 ends on some other residue instead of the conserved phenylalanine or tryptophan, so this is likely a read error. These data belong to a study of identical twins. Overall study results and limits: Possibly, invariant MAIT and iNKT cells partly confounded zero-insertion analyses. Whereas memory repertoires showed no such difference, abundant cord blood beta clonotypes carried fewer insertions. Cross-sectional statistical analysis, not tracking of the same donors, underpinned the conclusions. Excess twin sharing in beta out-of-frame sequences was weaker.

TCRdb re-called the 5' RACE reads with MiXCR, one entry per CDR3 protein. Of approximately 260,000 distinct CDR3 sequences listed, around 15% are singletons. The germline V gene encodes CDR1 SGHRS and CDR2 YFSETQ. The germline V and J ends were trimmed by 0 bases and 3 bases, with 4 bases remaining between them. This CDR3 has 12 residues. Input material: memory (CD45RO+) T cells sorted from blood. The rearrangement links TRBV5-1 to TRBJ2-7; D uncertain. The clonotype comes from a woman under 30 in good health. The CDR3 DNA is TGCGCCAGCAGCTTGGGCCACTACGAGCAGTACCTC. It translates to CASSLGHYEQYL.